The rows below give T cell receptor beta chains drawn from one sample of a study of T cell responses to AZD1222 COVID-19 vaccine. Profiled with immunoSEQ multiplex PCR; TCRdb holds only in-frame clones, not every one. The data show some 180,000 clones, with around nine tenths seen just once and 1.6% held by the top ten. Here the sequenced sample was peripheral blood, taken on day 0 of AZD1222 vaccination. Receptors were obtained from an adult in good health. CDR3s include the opening cysteine and the closing phenylalanine or tryptophan. D genes are given only for firm matches. Not all rows give a size; the values are once, few, many and, for expanded clones, a class.

TRBD2 | NA | TRBJ2-3 | TRBV13 | TGTGCCAGCAGCTTACCTCTCGCGGGGGGGTTAGATACGCAGTATTTT | CASSLPLAGGLDTQYF
NA | NA | TRBJ1-1 | TRBV19 | TGTGCCAGTAGTCCCGGTGGGGGGCCCACTGAAGCTTTCTTT | CASSPGGGPTEAFF
NA | NA | TRBJ1-6 | TRBV5-5 | TGTGCCAGCACCGGACGGGGTCGTAATTCACCCCTCCACTTT | CASTGRGRNSPLHF
NA | NA | TRBJ2-7 | TRBV19 | TGTGCCAGTAGTATACGGCCAGGGAGCTCCTACGAGCAGTACTTC | CASSIRPGSSYEQYF
NA | NA | TRBJ2-4 | TRBV11-2 | TGTGCCAGCAGCTTAGACGGTCTAGCCAAAAACATTCAGTACTTC | CASSLDGLAKNIQYF
TRBD2 | NA | TRBJ2-5 | TRBV2 | TGTGCCAGCACCCATTTAGCGGGAGTGTCAGAGACCCAGTACTTC | CASTHLAGVSETQYF
NA | NA | TRBJ2-2 | TRBV29-1 | TGCAGCGTGGGTACGAAGGGGCTCACCGGGGAGCTGTTTTTT | CSVGTKGLTGELFF
NA | NA | TRBJ1-5 | TRBV10-3 | TGTGCCGTCCGGACGGGGATGAATCAGCCCCAGCATTTT | CAVRTGMNQPQHF
NA | few | TRBJ2-2 | TRBV30 | TGTGCCTGGAGTAGGGGAGGAGGATGGACCGGGGAGCTGTTTTTT | CAWSRGGGWTGELFF
NA | NA | TRBJ2-5 | TRBV21-1 | TGTGCCAGCAGCATGCTAACCGGGACAGGGGACGGAGAGACCCAGTACTTC | CASSMLTGTGDGETQYF
TRBD1 | NA | TRBJ2-3 | TRBV25-1 | TGTGCCAGCAGTGAACCCGGGACAGGTCGCACAGATACGCAGTATTTT | CASSEPGTGRTDTQYF
NA | NA | TRBJ2-2 | TRBV7-6 | TGTGCCAGCAGCGCACCTCTCGGGGAACCGAACACCGGGGAGCTGTTTTTT | CASSAPLGEPNTGELFF
NA | few | TRBJ1-2 | TRBV5-6 | TGTGCCAGCAGCTTGGGCGGTAACTATGGCTACACCTTC | CASSLGGNYGYTF
NA | NA | TRBJ2-3 | TRBV9 | TGTGCCAGCAGCGCCGCCCGACTTGGGAATACGCAGTATTTT | CASSAARLGNTQYF
TRBD2 | NA | TRBJ2-1 | TRBV10-1 | TGCGCCAGCACCGCGGGGACTAGCGGGGGGTATGAGCAGTTCTTC | CASTAGTSGGYEQFF
NA | NA | TRBJ2-7 | TRBV12-3/TRBV12-4 | TGTGCCAGCAGTTTGGGCCCAACGGAGCAGTACTTC | CASSLGPTEQYF
TRBD2 | NA | TRBJ2-2 | TRBV7-8 | TGTGCCAGCAGCCGTCAGCAGCAGGGACGACTAGCGGGTTCCACCGGGGAGCTGTTTTTT | CASSRQQQGRLAGSTGELFF
NA | NA | TRBJ1-3 | TRBV10-2 | TGCGCCAGCAGTGAGAGGAGGGGTTGGGACACCATATATTTT | CASSERRGWDTIYF
NA | NA | TRBJ1-2 | TRBV2 | TGTGCCAGCAGCGTCACAGGGATGAACTATGGCTACACCTTC | CASSVTGMNYGYTF
NA | NA | TRBJ1-2 | TRBV3-1/TRBV3-2 | TGTGCCAGCAGCTCCAAAGGAACGGACCGGAGCTATGGCTACACCTTC | CASSSKGTDRSYGYTF
NA | NA | TRBJ2-7 | TRBV7-3 | TGTGCCAGCAGCTTAGGTGTTTCCCACGAGCAGTACTTC | CASSLGVSHEQYF
NA | once | TRBJ2-5 | TRBV9 | TGTGCCAGCAGCGCCCGAGGAGCAGGGAATCAAGAGACCCAGTACTTC | CASSARGAGNQETQYF
NA | once | TRBJ2-3 | TRBV6-1 | TGTGCCAGCAGTGAAGTGGGTAGCGGTGGCACAGATACGCAGTATTTT | CASSEVGSGGTDTQYF
NA | NA | TRBJ1-5 | TRBV3-1/TRBV3-2 | TGTGCCAGCAGCCAAACGGGGAGGAAGCCCCAGCATTTT | CASSQTGRKPQHF
TRBD1 | once | TRBJ2-7 | TRBV6-5 | TGTGCCAGCAGTTCAGGGGGCCACGAGCAGTACTTC | CASSSGGHEQYF
TRBD1 | NA | TRBJ2-2 | TRBV7-2 | TGTGCCAGCAGCTTATTCCAGGGGGCGCTTACCGGGGAGCTGTTTTTT | CASSLFQGALTGELFF
NA | once | TRBJ1-4 | TRBV2 | TGTGCCAGCACTCCAGAGGGCAGGGTCGTTGGAAAACTGTTTTTT | CASTPEGRVVGKLFF
NA | NA | TRBJ1-1 | TRBV7-2 | TGTGCCAGCAGCCCGAGACACCTCACTGAAGCTTTCTTT | CASSPRHLTEAFF
NA | NA | TRBJ1-3 | TRBV12-3/TRBV12-4 | TGTGCCAGCAACCCGGGAGTTGTTAACACCATATATTTT | CASNPGVVNTIYF
NA | NA | TRBJ2-1 | TRBV7-3 | TGTGCCAGCAGCTCGAACTCAGGGTTTGTTCTATCGGAGCGGATCGATGAGCAGTTCTTC | CASSSNSGFVLSERIDEQFF
TRBD2 | NA | TRBJ2-7 | TRBV7-2 | TGTGCCAGCAGTCACGATAGCGGGAGCTACGAGCAGTACTTC | CASSHDSGSYEQYF
TRBD2 | few | TRBJ2-7 | TRBV5-1 | TGCGCCAGCAGCCTCCGACTAGCGGGAACCTACGAGCAGTACTTC | CASSLRLAGTYEQYF
NA | NA | TRBJ1-5 | TRBV3-1/TRBV3-2 | TGTGCCAGCAGCCAAGACGGACACCGATCGCAGCCCCAGCATTTT | CASSQDGHRSQPQHF
NA | NA | TRBJ1-1 | TRBV18 | TGTGCCAGCTCACCACCGGGTTCAGTCATGAACACTGAAGCTTTCTTT | CASSPPGSVMNTEAFF
NA | NA | TRBJ1-1 | TRBV7-8 | TGTGCCAGCAGCTTAGGCCTTGGTGGCACTGAAGCTTTCTTT | CASSLGLGGTEAFF
TRBD1 | NA | TRBJ1-4 | TRBV3-1/TRBV3-2 | TGTGCCAGCAGCCAAGTGAGGGGGCGGACTGCTGAAAAACTGTTTTTT | CASSQVRGRTAEKLFF
NA | NA | TRBJ1-3 | TRBV30 | TGTGCCTGGAGTGATCTACTGAGGGGCAACTCTGGAAACACCATATATTTT | CAWSDLLRGNSGNTIYF
NA | NA | TRBJ1-2 | TRBV3-1/TRBV3-2 | TGTGCCAGCAGCCCGCTGAGGTCGGGAAACTATGGCTACACCTTC | CASSPLRSGNYGYTF
NA | NA | TRBJ2-7 | TRBV2 | TGTGCCAGCAGGGTGGGGGGTGTAGAGGACGAGCAGTACTTC | CASRVGGVEDEQYF
NA | NA | TRBJ2-7 | TRBV11-2 | TGTGCCAGCAGCTTAAACACGGGAAGGTACGAGCAGTACTTC | CASSLNTGRYEQYF
NA | NA | TRBJ1-5 | TRBV15 | TGTGCCACCAGCTCCCAAACCGCAGTTCGTTATAGCAATCAGCCCCAGCATTTT | CATSSQTAVRYSNQPQHF
NA | once | TRBJ1-2 | TRBV6-2/TRBV6-3 | TGTGCCAGCAGTTACTCGATACGGAACTATGGCTACACCTTC | CASSYSIRNYGYTF
NA | NA | TRBJ1-3 | TRBV6-5 | TGTGCCAGCGGGAGGTTAAGCTCTGGAAACACCATATATTTT | CASGRLSSGNTIYF
NA | NA | TRBJ1-4 | TRBV4-2 | TGTGCCAGCAGCCAAGAGTCCCGGGGGCGAAGTGAAAAACTGTTTTTT | CASSQESRGRSEKLFF
NA | NA | TRBJ1-2 | TRBV24-1 | TGTGCCACCAGTGACCCCTCGGGCTACACCTTC | CATSDPSGYTF
NA | NA | TRBJ2-2 | TRBV4-3 | TGCGCCAGCAGCCCCACCCCAGGGACGGGCGGGGAGCTGTTTTTT | CASSPTPGTGGELFF
TRBD2 | NA | TRBJ2-2 | TRBV10-1 | TGCGCCAGCAGCCTTAGCGGGGCGAACACCGGGGAGCTGTTTTTT | CASSLSGANTGELFF
NA | NA | TRBJ2-2 | TRBV6-2/TRBV6-3 | TGTGCCAGCAGTTACAGCACCGGAACAGGGTTTGGCGGGGAGCTGTTTTTT | CASSYSTGTGFGGELFF
NA | NA | TRBJ1-2 | TRBV7-8 | TGTGCCAGCAGCCCGGCCGGGGTCTATGGCTACACCTTC | CASSPAGVYGYTF
TRBD2 | NA | TRBJ2-5 | TRBV2 | TGTGCCAGCAGTCGACTAGCGGGGGTACAAGAGACCCAGTACTTC | CASSRLAGVQETQYF
NA | NA | TRBJ2-2 | TRBV24-1 | TGTGCCACCAGTGAACAGCCCGGGGAGCTGTTTTTT | CATSEQPGELFF
TRBD1 | few | TRBJ2-5 | TRBV30 | TGTGCCTGGAGTGTACAGGACAGGGGGTCCCAGTACTTC | CAWSVQDRGSQYF
TRBD1 | NA | TRBJ1-4 | TRBV29-1 | TGCAGCGTCAACACACAGGGGACGGCTAATGAAAAACTGTTTTTT | CSVNTQGTANEKLFF
NA | NA | TRBJ2-7 | TRBV3-1/TRBV3-2 | TGTGCCAGCAATGGGGGATACCACTTATGGCAGTACTTC | CASNGGYHLWQYF
NA | NA | TRBJ1-2 | TRBV30 | TGTGCCTGGAGTGTAAGCCCGCGGACAGCAAGAGTTTATGGCTACACCTTC | CAWSVSPRTARVYGYTF
NA | NA | TRBJ1-4 | TRBV4-1 | TGCGCCAGCAGCATCACGAGGGGTGAAAAACTGTTTTTT | CASSITRGEKLFF
NA | NA | TRBJ2-4 | TRBV29-1 | TGCAGCGTACTGTTGCCGACGGTGAACATTCAGTACTTC | CSVLLPTVNIQYF
TRBD1 | NA | TRBJ2-7 | TRBV5-4 | TGTGCCAGCAGCTTGGAGCAGGGGGCCTACGAGCAGTACTTC | CASSLEQGAYEQYF
TRBD1 | NA | TRBJ2-7 | TRBV5-1 | TGCGCCACTTCGTACTGGACAGGCTCCTACGAGCAGTACTTC | CATSYWTGSYEQYF
TRBD2 | NA | TRBJ2-7 | TRBV7-2 | TGTGCCAGCAGCTTAGCGTCACTAGCGGGGGGAGGCTACGAGCAGTACTTC | CASSLASLAGGGYEQYF